These 20 T cell receptor beta chains were sequenced from one sample in a study of T cells after yellow fever vaccination. MiXCR was run by TCRdb on the 5' RACE reads, yielding one entry per CDR3 protein. In the table there are some 600,000 distinct CDR3 sequences, roughly 12% of which are singletons. Here the sequenced sample was PBMCs, taken on the day of the yellow fever booster vaccination. The receptors derive from a young man who received the YFV17D yellow fever vaccine.

This clonotype was seen more than once but under ten times. The gene calls are TRBV29-1 and TRBJ1-1, with 8 bases lining up with TRBD1. V trimming: 6 bases; J trimming: 5 bases; junction bases outside the gene matches: 8. The germline gives CDR1 SQVTM, CDR2 ANQGSEA. The CDR3 contains 13 residues. The CDR3 here is CSVNRDRRTEAFF. CDR3 coding DNA: TGCAGCGTGAACCGGGACAGGCGGACTGAAGCTTTCTTT.

The chain couples TRBV18 to TRBJ1-5, with D unresolved. Germline V gene lookup returns CDR1 KGHSH and CDR2 LQKENI. The CDR3 runs 14 residues. The ends were cut back, 2 bases at V and 5 bases at J, with 10 bases in the middle. The CDR3: CASSPSEAYQPQHF. The CDR3 nucleotides are TGTGCCAGCTCACCAAGCGAGGCTTATCAGCCCCAGCATTTT.

This clonotype was seen more than once but under ten times. The chain couples TRBV12-5 to TRBJ2-2, with D possibly TRBD2 on 5 matching bases. Germline V lookup: CDR1 LGHNT, CDR2 FRNRAP. The CDR3 is 16 amino acids. Trimming stripped 2 bases from V and 8 bases from J, with 18 bases between. The CDR3 reads CASGLSGPLTGGELFF. As DNA, the CDR3 is TGTGCTAGTGGTTTGTCAGGACCTCTGACGGGAGGGGAGCTGTTTTTT.

A few counts support this clonotype. The rearrangement links TRBV5-1 to TRBJ2-5; weak D call: TRBD1 (5 bases). CDR1 is SGHRS and CDR2 is YFSETQ in the germline V gene. This CDR3 contains 14 residues. The ends were cut back, 0 bases at V and 3 bases at J, with 9 bases in the middle. CDR3 DNA sequence: TGCGCCAGCAGCTTGGCCGAAGGGGAAGAGACCCAGTACTTC. As protein: CASSLAEGEETQYF.

This clonotype was observed a handful of times. The V call is TRBV6-1, the J call TRBJ2-7; D is perhaps TRBD1 (5 bases). Germline values: CDR1 MNHNS, CDR2 SASEGT. The length of the CDR3 is 14 residues. The V and J ends lost 8 bases and 2 bases respectively, with 16 bases between them. This CDR3 reads CASGQTDRPYEQYF. DNA for the CDR3: TGTGCCAGCGGCCAGACAGACCGGCCCTACGAGCAGTACTTC.

The chain links TRBV25-1 to TRBJ2-7; the D gene could be TRBD1 or TRBD2 (5 bases each). The CDR3 covers 15 residues. Germline lookup yields CDR1 MGHDK and CDR2 SYGVNS. V was cut by 3 bases and J by 4 bases, with 16 bases left in between. CDR3 region: CASSEGEFLEYEQYF. DNA of the CDR3: TGTGCCAGCAGTGAGGGGGAGTTTTTGGAGTACGAGCAGTACTTC.

This clonotype was counted between two and nine times. The rearrangement uses TRBV5-1 and TRBJ1-2, with D uncertain. The ends were cut back, 4 bases at V and 4 bases at J, with 11 bases in the middle. Germline assignment: CDR1 SGHRS and CDR2 YFSETQ. The CDR3 is 13 residues long. CDR3 protein: CASSHTDFYGYTF. The CDR3, as DNA: TGCGCCAGCAGCCATACAGACTTCTATGGCTACACCTTC.

The chain combines TRBV21-1 with TRBJ2-2; TRBD2 is the table's D call, not checked against the DNA. TRBV21-1 is tagged as a pseudogene. The CDR3 consists of 15 residues. The CDR3, as DNA: TGTGCCAGCAGCGCGTGCCTAGCGCCGATTAACGAGCTGTTTTTT. Protein product: CASSACLAPINELFF.

The J gene is TRBJ2-1, the V gene TRBV3-1; 11 positions agree with TRBD2. Germline-derived CDR1 and CDR2 are LGHDT and YNNKEL (reference sequence). The CDR3 is made up of 16 amino acids. V lost 0 bases to trimming and J lost 7 bases; unmatched junction nucleotides: 5. CDR3 DNA sequence: TGTGCCAGCAGCCAAGAGGGGGCTAGCGGGAGGAATGAGCAGTTCTTC. The encoded protein is CASSQEGASGRNEQFF.

The chain uses TRBV20-1 and TRBJ2-7; 12 bases align to TRBD2. V was pared by 1 base and J by 10 bases, with 8 bases of the junction left unmatched. The CDR3 is made up of 14 amino acids. Germline V lookup: CDR1 DFQATT, CDR2 SNEGSKA (reference sequence). The CDR3 DNA reads TGCAGTGCTAGAGGCGGACTAGCGGGATTCAACCAGTACTTC. Translating gives CSARGGLAGFNQYF.

The J gene is TRBJ2-3, the V gene TRBV15, with TRBD1 identical over 8 bases. Per germline, CDR1 LNHNV and CDR2 YYDKDF (reference sequence). The V segment lost 2 bases and the J segment 0 bases; nucleotides outside the gene matches: 7. This CDR3 comprises 17 residues. CDR3 in amino acids: CATSRLGTGSSTDTQYF. The CDR3 region has the DNA TGTGCCACCAGCAGACTAGGGACAGGTTCTAGCACAGATACGCAGTATTTT.

The rearrangement links TRBV12-3 or TRBV12-4 to TRBJ1-6; D not resolved. Trimming took off 3 bases at V and 8 bases at J, with 5 bases between the two ends. The CDR3 is made up of 12 amino acids. The CDR3 DNA follows: TGTGCCAGCAGTTTGTGGGATTCACCCCTCCACTTT. Its protein product is CASSLWDSPLHF.

This clonotype appeared many times. This chain connects TRBV20-1 to TRBJ2-1; 7 nucleotides align to TRBD2. Looked up from germline, CDR1 is DFQATT and CDR2 is SNEGSKA (reference sequence). The CDR3 loop spans 16 amino acids. V shed 7 bases, J shed 5 bases, and the junction held 17 bases outside the gene matches. CDR3 DNA sequence: TGCAGTGTAAGGCGCCCCGCGGGGGTCACGAACAATGAGCAGTTCTTC. Amino acid sequence: CSVRRPAGVTNNEQFF.

This clonotype was found a few times. The genes are TRBV7-2 and TRBJ2-2, with 7 bases lining up with TRBD2. The CDR3 is 15 amino acids. V was clipped by 4 bases and J by 3 bases; unmatched bases: 5. Germline CDR1 SGHTA, CDR2 FQGNSA. The CDR3 loop reads CASSSLSGYTGELFF. The CDR3 nucleotides are TGTGCCAGCAGCTCCCTTAGCGGGTACACCGGGGAGCTGTTTTTT.

This chain joins TRBV24-1 and TRBJ2-5; 7 nucleotides agree with TRBD1. Germline V gene sequence: CDR1 KGHDR, CDR2 SFDVKD. Trimming cost V 4 bases and J 2 bases; bases outside gene matches: 6. The CDR3 runs 15 residues. CDR3 DNA sequence: TGTGCCACCAGTGACAATAGGGACAGACAAGAGACCCAGTACTTC. It codes for CATSDNRDRQETQYF.

The chain employs TRBV10-3 and TRBJ1-1, with TRBD1 identical over 7 bases. Germline-derived CDR1 and CDR2 are ENHRY and SYGVKD. This CDR3 comprises 13 residues. The junction had 7 bases not matched to a gene; V was cut back by 7 bases and J by 5 bases. The CDR3 sequence is CAIIPSGGTEAFF. The CDR3 DNA reads as TGTGCCATCATTCCGTCAGGGGGGACTGAAGCTTTCTTT.

This clonotype occurred a few times. The chain uses TRBV10-3 and TRBJ2-7; D possibly corresponds to TRBD1 (6 bases). CDR3 size: 14 residues. V was pared by 5 bases and J by 3 bases, with 14 bases between. CDR1 is ENHRY and CDR2 is SYGVKD in the germline V gene. The CDR3 nucleotides read TGTGCCATCAGTTCCACCGGACAGAGCTACGAGCAGTACTTC. Amino acids: CAISSTGQSYEQYF.

There are a few counts of this clonotype. The chain links TRBV29-1 to TRBJ2-7; 7 bases are a match to TRBD2. The CDR3 spans 13 residues. With 5 bases clipped from V and 2 bases from J, the junction kept 6 bases outside the gene matches. The V gene's germline CDR1 is SQVTM and CDR2 ANQGSEA. In nucleotides, the CDR3 is TGCAGCGTTTCCCGCGCGGGGGCCTACGAGCAGTACTTC. Residues: CSVSRAGAYEQYF.

V and J are TRBV7-2 and TRBJ1-5, with 9 bases aligning to TRBD1. The CDR3 extends over 15 amino acids. CDR1 SGHTA and CDR2 FQGNSA come from the germline V gene. V trimming: 4 bases; J trimming: 5 bases; junction bases outside the gene matches: 6. The CDR3 spells CASSSDRGSHQPQHF. The CDR3 DNA reads as TGTGCCAGCAGCTCGGACAGGGGTTCCCATCAGCCCCAGCATTTT. Using reference TRBV7-2 and TRBJ1-5 for the parts outside the CDR3, the full variable domain is GAGVSQSPSNKVTEKGKDVELRCDPISGHTALYWYRQSLGQGLEFLIYFQGNSAPDKSGLPSDRFSAERTGGSVSTLTIQRTQQEDSAVYLCASSSDRGSHQPQHFGDGTRLSIL.

This chain links TRBV5-5 with TRBJ2-7, with D unresolved. The CDR3 has 13 residues. Germline CDR1 is SGHKS and CDR2 is YYEKEE (reference sequence). Trimming took off 3 bases at V and 8 bases at J, with 15 bases between the two ends. As DNA, the CDR3 is TGTGCCAGCAGCTCCCCCCCTAGTAAGAAGCAGTACTTC. This gives the protein CASSSPPSKKQYF.